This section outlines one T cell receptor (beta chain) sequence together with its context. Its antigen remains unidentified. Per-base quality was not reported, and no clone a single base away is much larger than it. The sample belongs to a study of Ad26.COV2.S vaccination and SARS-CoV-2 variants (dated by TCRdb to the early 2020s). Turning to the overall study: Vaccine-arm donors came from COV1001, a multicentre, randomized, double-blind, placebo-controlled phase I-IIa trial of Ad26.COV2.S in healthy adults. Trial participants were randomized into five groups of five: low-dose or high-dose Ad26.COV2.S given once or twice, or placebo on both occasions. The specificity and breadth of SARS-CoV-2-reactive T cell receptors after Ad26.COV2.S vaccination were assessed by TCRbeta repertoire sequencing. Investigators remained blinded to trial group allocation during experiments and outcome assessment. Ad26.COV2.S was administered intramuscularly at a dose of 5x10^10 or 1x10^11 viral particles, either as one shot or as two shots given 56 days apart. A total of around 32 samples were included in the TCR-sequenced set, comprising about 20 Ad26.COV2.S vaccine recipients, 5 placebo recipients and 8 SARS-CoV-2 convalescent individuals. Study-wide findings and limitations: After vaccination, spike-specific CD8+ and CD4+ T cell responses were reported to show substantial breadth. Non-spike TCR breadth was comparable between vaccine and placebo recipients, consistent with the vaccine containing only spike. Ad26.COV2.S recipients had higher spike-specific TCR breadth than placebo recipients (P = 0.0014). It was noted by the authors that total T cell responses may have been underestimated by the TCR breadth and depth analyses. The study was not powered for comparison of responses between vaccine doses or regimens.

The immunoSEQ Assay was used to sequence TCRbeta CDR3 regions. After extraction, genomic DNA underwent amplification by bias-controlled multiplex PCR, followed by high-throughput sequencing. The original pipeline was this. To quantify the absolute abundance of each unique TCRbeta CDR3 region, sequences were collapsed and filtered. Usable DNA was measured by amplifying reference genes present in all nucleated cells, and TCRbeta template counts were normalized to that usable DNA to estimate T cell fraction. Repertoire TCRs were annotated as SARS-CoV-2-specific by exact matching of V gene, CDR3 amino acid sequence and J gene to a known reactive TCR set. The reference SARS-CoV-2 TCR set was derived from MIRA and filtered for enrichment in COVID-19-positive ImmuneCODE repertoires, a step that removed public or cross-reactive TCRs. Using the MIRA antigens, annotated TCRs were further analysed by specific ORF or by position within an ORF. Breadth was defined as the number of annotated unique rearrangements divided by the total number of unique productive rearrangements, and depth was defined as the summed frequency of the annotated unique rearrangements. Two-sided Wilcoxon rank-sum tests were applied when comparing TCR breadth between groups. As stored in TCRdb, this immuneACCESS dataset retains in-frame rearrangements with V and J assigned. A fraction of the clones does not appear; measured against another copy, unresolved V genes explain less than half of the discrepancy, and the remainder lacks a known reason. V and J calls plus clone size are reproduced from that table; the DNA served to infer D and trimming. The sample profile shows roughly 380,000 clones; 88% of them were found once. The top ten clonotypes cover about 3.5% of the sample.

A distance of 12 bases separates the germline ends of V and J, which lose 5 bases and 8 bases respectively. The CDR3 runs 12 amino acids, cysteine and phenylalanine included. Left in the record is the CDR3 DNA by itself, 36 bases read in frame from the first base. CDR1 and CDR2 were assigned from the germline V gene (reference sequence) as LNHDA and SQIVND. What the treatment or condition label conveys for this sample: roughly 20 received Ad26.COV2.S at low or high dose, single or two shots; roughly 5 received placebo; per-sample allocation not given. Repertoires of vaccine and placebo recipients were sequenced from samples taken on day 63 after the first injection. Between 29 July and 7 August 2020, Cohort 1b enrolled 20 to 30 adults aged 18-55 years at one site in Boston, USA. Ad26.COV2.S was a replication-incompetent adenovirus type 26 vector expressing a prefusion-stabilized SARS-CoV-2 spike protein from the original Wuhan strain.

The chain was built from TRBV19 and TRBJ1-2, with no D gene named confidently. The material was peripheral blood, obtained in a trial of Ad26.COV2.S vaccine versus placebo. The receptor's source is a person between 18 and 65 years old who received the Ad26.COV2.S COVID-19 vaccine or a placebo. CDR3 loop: CASSPRVGGYTF. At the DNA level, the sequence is TGTGCCAGTAGTCCCCGGGTCGGAGGCTACACCTTC.